The 3 T cell receptor beta chains below all came from one sample that was sequenced in a study of T cell clones after liver transplantation. Only in-frame clones appear in the TCRdb table, and some are missing; sequencing was by immunoSEQ multiplex PCR. The table shows tens of thousands of clones, with roughly nine tenths occurring only once. Sample: CD4+ T cells from blood, taken before liver transplant. These TCRs come from a human donor who received a liver transplant.

This sequence joins TRBV5-4 and TRBJ1-2; no clear D. The CDR3 totals 14 residues. With 6 bases removed from V and 5 bases from J, the gap between germline ends came to 17 bases. Germline CDR1 reads SGHNT; CDR2 reads YYREEE (reference sequence). CDR3 residues: CASTGSGGVYGYTF. The CDR3 DNA sequence: TGTGCCAGCACCGGATCGGGAGGAGTTTATGGCTACACCTTC.

The genes are TRBV5-4 and TRBJ1-2; D is undetermined. Germline V gene data show CDR1 as SGHNT and CDR2 as YYREEE (reference sequence). The germline V and J ends were trimmed by 3 bases and 2 bases, with 14 bases remaining between them. This CDR3 is built from 15 residues. DNA for the CDR3: TGTGCCAGCAGCTCTCCCAGGACGGCGAACTATGGCTACACCTTC. Protein: CASSSPRTANYGYTF. Combining the CDR3 with reference TRBV5-4 and TRBJ1-2 gives the whole variable domain ETGVTQSPTHLIKTRGQQVTLRCSSQSGHNTVSWYQQALGQGPQFIFQYYREEENGRGNFPPRFSGLQFPNYSSELNVNALELDDSALYLCASSSPRTANYGYTFGSGTRLTVV.

This chain uses TRBV30 with TRBJ1-2; D remains unclear. The V end lost 2 bases, the J end lost 7 bases, and 8 bases lay between the germline ends. CDR1 is GTSNPN and CDR2 is SVGIG in the germline V gene (reference sequence). This CDR3 has 11 residues. CDR3 in amino acids: CAWSWVRGYTF. The CDR3 DNA is TGTGCCTGGAGTTGGGTTCGTGGCTACACCTTC. The full variable domain, in which reference TRBV30 and TRBJ1-2 provide the parts outside the CDR3, is SQTIHQWPATLVQPVGSPLSLECTVEGTSNPNLYWYRQAAGRGLQLLFYSVGIGQISSEVPQNLSASRPQDRQFILSSKKLLLSDSGFYLCAWSWVRGYTFGSGTRLTVV.